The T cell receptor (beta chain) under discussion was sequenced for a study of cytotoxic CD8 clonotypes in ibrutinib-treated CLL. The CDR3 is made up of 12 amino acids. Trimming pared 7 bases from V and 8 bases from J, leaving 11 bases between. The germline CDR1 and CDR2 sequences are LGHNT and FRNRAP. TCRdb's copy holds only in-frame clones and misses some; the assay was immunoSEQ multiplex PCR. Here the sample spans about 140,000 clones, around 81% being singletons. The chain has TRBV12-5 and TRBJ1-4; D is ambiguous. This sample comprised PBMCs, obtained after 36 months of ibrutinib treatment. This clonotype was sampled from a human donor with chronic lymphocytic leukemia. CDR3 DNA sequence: TGTGCTAGTGCCCCCGGGTGGGAAAAACTGTTTTTT. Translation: CASAPGWEKLFF.